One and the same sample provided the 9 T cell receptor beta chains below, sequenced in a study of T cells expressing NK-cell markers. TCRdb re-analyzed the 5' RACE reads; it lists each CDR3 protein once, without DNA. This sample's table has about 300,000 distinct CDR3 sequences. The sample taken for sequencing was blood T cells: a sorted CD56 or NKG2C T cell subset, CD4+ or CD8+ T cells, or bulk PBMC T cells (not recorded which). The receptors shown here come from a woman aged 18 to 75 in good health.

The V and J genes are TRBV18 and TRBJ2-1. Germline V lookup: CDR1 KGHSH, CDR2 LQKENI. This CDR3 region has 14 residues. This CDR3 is CASSPSGLTTGQFF.

This chain's CDR3 is CASSLGGTTVSPQHF. The genes are TRBV7-8 and TRBJ1-5; TCRdb picks TRBD1, but there is no DNA to check that call. The germline V gene encodes CDR1 SGHVS and CDR2 FQNEAQ. This CDR3 contains 15 residues.

CDR3 sequence reads: CASILTGQGTPEAFF. V usage is TRBV12-3 or TRBV12-4 and J usage is TRBJ1-1; TCRdb names TRBD1, which stays unverified in the absence of DNA. The CDR3 extends over 15 amino acids.

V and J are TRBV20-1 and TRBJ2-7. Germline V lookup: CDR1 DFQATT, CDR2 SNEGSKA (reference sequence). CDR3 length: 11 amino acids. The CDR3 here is CSARDNGEQYF.

The CDR3 reads CASSSPSPPADTQYF. The J gene is TRBJ2-3, the V gene TRBV28; TCRdb lists TRBD1, though no DNA is available to test this call. Germline V lookup: CDR1 MDHEN, CDR2 SYDVKM. The CDR3 length is 15 residues.

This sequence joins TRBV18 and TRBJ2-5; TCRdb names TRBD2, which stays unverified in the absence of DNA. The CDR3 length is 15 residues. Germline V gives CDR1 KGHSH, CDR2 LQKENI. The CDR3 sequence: CASSPFSGPQETQYF. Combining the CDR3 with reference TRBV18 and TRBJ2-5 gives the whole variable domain NAGVMQNPRHLVRRRGQEARLRCSPMKGHSHVYWYRQLPEEGLKFMVYLQKENIIDESGMPKERFSAEFPKEGPSILRIQQVVRGDSAAYFCASSPFSGPQETQYFGPGTRLLVL.

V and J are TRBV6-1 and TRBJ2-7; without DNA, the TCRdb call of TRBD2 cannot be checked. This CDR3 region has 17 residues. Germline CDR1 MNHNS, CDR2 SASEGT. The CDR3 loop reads CASSTRRIAGDTYEQYF.

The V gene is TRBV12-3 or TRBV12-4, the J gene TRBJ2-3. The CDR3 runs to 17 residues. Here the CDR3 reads CASSLGRRLAGTDTQYF.

CDR3 protein: CASSLTSGSYDEQFF. The chain carries TRBV5-1 and TRBJ2-1; TCRdb gives TRBD2 as the D gene, but with no DNA this cannot be confirmed. This CDR3 spans 15 amino acids. Germline V CDR1 and CDR2: SGHRS, YFSETQ.